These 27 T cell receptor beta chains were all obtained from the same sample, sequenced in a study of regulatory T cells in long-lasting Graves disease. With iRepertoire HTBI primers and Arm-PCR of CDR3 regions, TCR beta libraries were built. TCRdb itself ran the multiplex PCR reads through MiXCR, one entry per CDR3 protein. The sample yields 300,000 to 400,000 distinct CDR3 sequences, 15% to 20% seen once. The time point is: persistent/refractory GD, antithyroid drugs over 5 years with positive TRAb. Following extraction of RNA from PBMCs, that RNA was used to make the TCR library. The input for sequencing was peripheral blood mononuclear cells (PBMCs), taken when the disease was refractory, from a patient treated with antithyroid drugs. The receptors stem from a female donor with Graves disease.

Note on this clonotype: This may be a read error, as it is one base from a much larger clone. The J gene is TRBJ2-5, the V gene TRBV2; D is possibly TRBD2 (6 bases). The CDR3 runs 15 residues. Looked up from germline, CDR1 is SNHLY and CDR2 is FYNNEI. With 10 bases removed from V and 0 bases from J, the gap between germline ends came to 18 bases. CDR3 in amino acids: CANTKVGGNQETQYF. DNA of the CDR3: TGTGCCAACACCAAAGTAGGAGGGAACCAAGAGACCCAGTACTTC.

CDR3 in DNA: TGTGCCAGCAGTCCGTCCGGCAGGGGGCATTCCTACGAGCAGTACTTC. Translated, it gives CASSPSGRGHSYEQYF. The chain couples TRBV27 to TRBJ2-7; 8 bases agree with TRBD1. CDR1 is MNHEY, CDR2 SMNVEV, per germline (reference sequence). V dropped 5 bases and J dropped 1; count of bases not matched to a gene: 10. The CDR3 has 16 amino acids.

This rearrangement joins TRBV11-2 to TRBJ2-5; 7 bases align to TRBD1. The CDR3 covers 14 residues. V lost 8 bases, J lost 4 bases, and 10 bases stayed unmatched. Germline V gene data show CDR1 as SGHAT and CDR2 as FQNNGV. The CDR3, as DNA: TGTGCCAGCTGTACCCACAGGGGTGGAGAGACCCAGTACTTC. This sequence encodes CASCTHRGGETQYF. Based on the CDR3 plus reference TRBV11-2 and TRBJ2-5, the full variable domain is EAGVAQSPRYKIIEKRQSVAFWCNPISGHATLYWYQQILGQGPKLLIQFQNNGVVDDSQLPKDRFSAERLKGVDSTLKIQPAKLEDSAVYLCASCTHRGGETQYFGPGTRLLVL.

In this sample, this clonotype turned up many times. The CDR3 spells CASMPTGNNQPQHF. The DNA for the CDR3 is TGTGCCAGCATGCCCACAGGGAACAATCAGCCCCAGCATTTT. This chain joins TRBV28 and TRBJ1-5; D may be TRBD1 (6 bases). V lost 7 bases and J lost 3, with 13 bases in between. CDR1 and CDR2 from the germline V gene are MDHEN and SYDVKM. CDR3 size: 14 residues.

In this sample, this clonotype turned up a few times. CDR3 bases: TGTGCCAGCAGTTACTCGAGGAGGGGCAGGCCTACCTGGAACACTGAAGCTTTCTTT. It is translated as CASSYSRRGRPTWNTEAFF. The chain couples TRBV6-2 or TRBV6-3 to TRBJ1-1; possibly TRBD1 for D (5 bases). CDR3 length: 19 amino acids. Trimming left V 0 bases short and J 1 base short, with 21 bases between. Germline assignment: CDR1 MNHEY and CDR2 SVGEGT.

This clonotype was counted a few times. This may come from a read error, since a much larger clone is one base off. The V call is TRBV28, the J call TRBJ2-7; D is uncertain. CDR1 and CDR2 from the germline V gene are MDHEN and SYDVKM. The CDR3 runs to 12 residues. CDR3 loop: CAGSPRWGEQYF. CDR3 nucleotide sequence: TGTGCCGGCAGCCCGCGCTGGGGCGAGCAGTACTTC.

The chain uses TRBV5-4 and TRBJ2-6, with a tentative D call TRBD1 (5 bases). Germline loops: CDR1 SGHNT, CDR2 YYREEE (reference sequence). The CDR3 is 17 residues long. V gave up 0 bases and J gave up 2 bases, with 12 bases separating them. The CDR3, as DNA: TGTGCCAGCAGCTTGGAGCGAAGGGGCCCTGGGGCCAACGTCCTGACTTTC. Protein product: CASSLERRGPGANVLTF.

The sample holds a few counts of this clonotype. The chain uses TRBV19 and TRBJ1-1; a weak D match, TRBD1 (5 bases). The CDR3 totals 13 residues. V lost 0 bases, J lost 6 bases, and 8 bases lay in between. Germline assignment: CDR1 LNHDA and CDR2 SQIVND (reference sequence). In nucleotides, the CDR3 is TGTGCCAGTAGTATAGACAGGGACTCTGAAGCTTTCTTT. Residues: CASSIDRDSEAFF.

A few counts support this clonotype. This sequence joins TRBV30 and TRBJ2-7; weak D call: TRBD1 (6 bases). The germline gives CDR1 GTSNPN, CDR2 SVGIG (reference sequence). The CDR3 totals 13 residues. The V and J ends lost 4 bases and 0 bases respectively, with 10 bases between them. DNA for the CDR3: TGTGCCTGGACCGACAGGAGCTCCTACGAGCAGTACTTC. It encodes CAWTDRSSYEQYF.

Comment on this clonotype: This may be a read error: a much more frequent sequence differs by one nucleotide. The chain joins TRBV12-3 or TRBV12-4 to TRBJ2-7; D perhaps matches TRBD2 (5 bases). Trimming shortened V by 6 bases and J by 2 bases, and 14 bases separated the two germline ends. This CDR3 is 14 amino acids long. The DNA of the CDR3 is TGTGCCAGCAGAAGAGCGAGAGGGCCCTACGAGCAGTACTTC. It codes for CASRRARGPYEQYF.

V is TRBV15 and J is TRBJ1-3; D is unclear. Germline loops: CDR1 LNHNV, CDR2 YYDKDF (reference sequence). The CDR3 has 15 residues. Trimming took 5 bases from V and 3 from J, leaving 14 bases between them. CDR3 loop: CATSPGFPLGNTIYF. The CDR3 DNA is TGTGCCACCAGCCCCGGGTTTCCCCTTGGAAACACCATATATTTT.

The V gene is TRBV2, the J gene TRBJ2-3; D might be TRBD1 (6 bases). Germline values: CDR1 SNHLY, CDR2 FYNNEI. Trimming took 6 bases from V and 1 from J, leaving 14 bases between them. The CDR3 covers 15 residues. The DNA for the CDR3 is TGTGCCAGCAGACAGGGTGGCGGTCGCACAGATACGCAGTATTTT. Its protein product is CASRQGGGRTDTQYF.

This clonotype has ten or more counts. The CDR3 protein is CASSGGQGAKAFF. The CDR3 DNA sequence: TGTGCCAGCAGCGGTGGGCAGGGGGCAAAAGCTTTCTTT. This chain connects TRBV28 to TRBJ1-1; the match to TRBD1 covers 8 bases. The germline gives CDR1 MDHEN, CDR2 SYDVKM. This CDR3 has 13 residues. The V and J ends lost 6 bases and 9 bases, in that order; junction bases with no gene match: 9. The full variable domain, its missing parts supplied by reference TRBV28 and TRBJ1-1, is DVKVTQSSRYLVKRTGEKVFLECVQDMDHENMFWYRQDPGLGLRLIYFSYDVKMKEKGDIPEGYSVSREKKERFSLILESASTNQTSMYLCASSGGQGAKAFFGQGTRLTVV.

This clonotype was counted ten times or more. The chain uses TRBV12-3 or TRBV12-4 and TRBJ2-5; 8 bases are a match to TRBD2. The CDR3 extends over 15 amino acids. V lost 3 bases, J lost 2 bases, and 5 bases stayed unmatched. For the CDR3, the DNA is TGTGCCAGCAGTTTTAGTCGGGGGGGGCAAGAGACCCAGTACTTC. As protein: CASSFSRGGQETQYF.

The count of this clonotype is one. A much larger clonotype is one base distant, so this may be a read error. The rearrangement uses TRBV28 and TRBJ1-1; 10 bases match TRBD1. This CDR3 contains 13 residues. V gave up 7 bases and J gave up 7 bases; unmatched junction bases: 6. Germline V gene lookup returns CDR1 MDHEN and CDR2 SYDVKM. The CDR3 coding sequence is TGTGCCAGCACCGACAGGGGGCGGATTGAAGCTTTCTTT. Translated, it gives CASTDRGRIEAFF.

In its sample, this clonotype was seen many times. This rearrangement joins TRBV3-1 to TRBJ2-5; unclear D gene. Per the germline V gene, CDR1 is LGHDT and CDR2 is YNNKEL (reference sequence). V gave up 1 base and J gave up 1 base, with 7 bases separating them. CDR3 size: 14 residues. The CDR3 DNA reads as TGTGCCAGCAGCCAAGTAGGTGTCCAAGAGACCCAGTACTTC. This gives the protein CASSQVGVQETQYF.

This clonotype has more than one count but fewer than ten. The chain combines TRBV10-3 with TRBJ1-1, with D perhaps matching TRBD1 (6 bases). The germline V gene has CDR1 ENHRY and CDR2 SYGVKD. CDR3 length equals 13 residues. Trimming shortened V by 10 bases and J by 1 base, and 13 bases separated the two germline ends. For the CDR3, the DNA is TGTGCCAGTCACAGGGAAGCGAACACTGAAGCTTTCTTT. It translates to CASHREANTEAFF.

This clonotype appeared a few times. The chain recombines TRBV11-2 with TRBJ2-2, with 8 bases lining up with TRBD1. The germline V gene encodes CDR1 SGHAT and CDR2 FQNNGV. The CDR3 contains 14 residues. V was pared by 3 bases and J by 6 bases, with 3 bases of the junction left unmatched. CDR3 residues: CASSLRTGSGELFF. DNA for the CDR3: TGTGCCAGCAGCTTGCGGACAGGGTCCGGGGAGCTGTTTTTT.

The CDR3 is CAISDIQETQYF. The DNA of the CDR3 is TGTGCCATCAGTGACATACAAGAGACCCAGTACTTC. The chain joins TRBV10-3 to TRBJ2-5, with D uncertain. Trimming left V 3 bases short and J 2 bases short, with 4 bases between. The CDR3 is made up of 12 amino acids. CDR1 is ENHRY and CDR2 is SYGVKD in the germline V gene.

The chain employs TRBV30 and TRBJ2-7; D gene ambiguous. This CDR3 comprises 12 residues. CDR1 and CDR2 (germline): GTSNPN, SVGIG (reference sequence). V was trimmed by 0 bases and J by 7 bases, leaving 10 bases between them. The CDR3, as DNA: TGTGCCTGGAGTGTCGCAGCCTGGGAGCAGTACTTC. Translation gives CAWSVAAWEQYF.

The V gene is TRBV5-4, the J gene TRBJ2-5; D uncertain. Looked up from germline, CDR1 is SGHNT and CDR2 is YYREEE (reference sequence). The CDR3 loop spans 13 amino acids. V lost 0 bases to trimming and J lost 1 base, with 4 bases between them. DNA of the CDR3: TGTGCCAGCAGCTTGGCCATCCAAGAGACCCAGTACTTC. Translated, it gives CASSLAIQETQYF.

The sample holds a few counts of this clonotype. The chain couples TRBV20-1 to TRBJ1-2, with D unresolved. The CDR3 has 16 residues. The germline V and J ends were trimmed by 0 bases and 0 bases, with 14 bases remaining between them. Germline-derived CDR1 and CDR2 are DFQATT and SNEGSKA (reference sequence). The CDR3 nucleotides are TGCAGTGCTAGAGATGCGCGCCAGAGCCCTAACTATGGCTACACCTTC. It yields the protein CSARDARQSPNYGYTF.

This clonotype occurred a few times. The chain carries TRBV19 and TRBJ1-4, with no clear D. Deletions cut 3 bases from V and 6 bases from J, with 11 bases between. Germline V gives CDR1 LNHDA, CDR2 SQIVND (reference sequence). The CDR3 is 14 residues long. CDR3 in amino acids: CASSIYSGYEKLFF. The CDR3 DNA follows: TGTGCCAGTAGTATCTACAGTGGTTATGAAAAACTGTTTTTT.

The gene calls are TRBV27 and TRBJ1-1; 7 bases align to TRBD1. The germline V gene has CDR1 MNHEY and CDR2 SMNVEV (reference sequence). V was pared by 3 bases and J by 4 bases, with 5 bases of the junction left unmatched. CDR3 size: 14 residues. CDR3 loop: CASSFARGSTEAFF. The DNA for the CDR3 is TGTGCCAGCAGTTTCGCCAGGGGGTCCACTGAAGCTTTCTTT.

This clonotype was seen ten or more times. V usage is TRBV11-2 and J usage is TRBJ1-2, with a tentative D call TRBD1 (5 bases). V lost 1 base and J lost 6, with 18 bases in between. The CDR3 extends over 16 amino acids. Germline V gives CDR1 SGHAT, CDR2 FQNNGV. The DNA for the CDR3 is TGTGCCAGCAGCTTAGCGGGGTCACAGGACCTGGATGGCTACACCTTC. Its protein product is CASSLAGSQDLDGYTF.

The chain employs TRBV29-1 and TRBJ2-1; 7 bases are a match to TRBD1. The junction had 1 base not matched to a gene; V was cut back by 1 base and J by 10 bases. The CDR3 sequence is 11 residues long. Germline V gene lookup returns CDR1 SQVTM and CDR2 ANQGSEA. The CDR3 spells CSVEGQGEQFF. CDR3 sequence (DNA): TGCAGCGTTGAAGGACAGGGAGAGCAGTTCTTC.

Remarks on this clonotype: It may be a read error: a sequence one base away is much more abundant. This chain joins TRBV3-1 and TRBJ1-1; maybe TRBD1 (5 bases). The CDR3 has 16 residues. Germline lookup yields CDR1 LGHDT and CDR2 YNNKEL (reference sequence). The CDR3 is CACSQDRKGDRTEAFF. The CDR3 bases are TGTGCCTGCAGCCAAGATAGGAAAGGGGATCGTACTGAAGCTTTCTTT.